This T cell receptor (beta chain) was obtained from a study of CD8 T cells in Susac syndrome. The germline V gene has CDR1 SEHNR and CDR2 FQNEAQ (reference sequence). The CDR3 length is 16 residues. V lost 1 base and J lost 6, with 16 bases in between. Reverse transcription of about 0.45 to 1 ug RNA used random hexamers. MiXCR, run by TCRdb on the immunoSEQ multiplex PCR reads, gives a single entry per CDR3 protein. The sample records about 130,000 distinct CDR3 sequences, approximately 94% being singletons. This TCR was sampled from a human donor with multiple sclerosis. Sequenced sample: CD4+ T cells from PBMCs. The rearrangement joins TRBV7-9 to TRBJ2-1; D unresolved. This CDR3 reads CASSLDGGPPSNEQFF. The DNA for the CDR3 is TGTGCCAGCAGCTTAGATGGCGGACCCCCATCCAATGAGCAGTTCTTC.